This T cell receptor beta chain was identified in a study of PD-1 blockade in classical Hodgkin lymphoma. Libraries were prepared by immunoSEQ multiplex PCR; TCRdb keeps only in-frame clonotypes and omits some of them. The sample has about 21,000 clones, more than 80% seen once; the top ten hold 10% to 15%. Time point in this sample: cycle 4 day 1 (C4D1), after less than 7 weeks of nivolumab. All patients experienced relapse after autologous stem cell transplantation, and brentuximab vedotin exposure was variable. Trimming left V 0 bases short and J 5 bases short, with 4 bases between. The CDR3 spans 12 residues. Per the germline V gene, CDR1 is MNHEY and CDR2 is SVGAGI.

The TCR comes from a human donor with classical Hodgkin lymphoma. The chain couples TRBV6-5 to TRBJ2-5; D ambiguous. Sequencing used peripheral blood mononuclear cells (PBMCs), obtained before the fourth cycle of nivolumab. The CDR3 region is CASSYSGETQYF. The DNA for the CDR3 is TGTGCCAGCAGTTACTCCGGGGAGACCCAGTACTTC.